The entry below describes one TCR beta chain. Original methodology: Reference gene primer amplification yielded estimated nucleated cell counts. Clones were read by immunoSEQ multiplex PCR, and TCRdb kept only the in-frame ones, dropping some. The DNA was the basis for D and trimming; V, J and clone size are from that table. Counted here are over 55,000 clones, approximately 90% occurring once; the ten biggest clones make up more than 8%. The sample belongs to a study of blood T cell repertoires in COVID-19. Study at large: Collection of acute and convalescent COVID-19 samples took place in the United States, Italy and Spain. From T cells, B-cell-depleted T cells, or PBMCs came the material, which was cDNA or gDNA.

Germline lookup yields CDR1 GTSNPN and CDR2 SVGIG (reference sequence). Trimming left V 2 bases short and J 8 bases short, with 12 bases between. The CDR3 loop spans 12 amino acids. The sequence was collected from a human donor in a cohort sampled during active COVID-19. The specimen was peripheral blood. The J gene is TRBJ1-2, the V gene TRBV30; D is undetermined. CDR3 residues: CAWSPGFPGYTF. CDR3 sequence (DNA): TGTGCCTGGAGTCCAGGTTTCCCCGGCTACACCTTC.